This T cell receptor beta chain was observed in a study of metastatic and nonmetastatic thyroid tumors. CDR3 length: 15 residues. V lost 4 bases and J lost 6; bases outside the gene matches: 6. From germline, CDR1 is PRHDT and CDR2 FYEKMQ (reference sequence). TCRdb re-called the PCR reads via MiXCR. The data hold about 48,000 clones, with roughly 23% observed a single time. Thyroid surgery was preceded by no treatment in any patient. The chain has TRBV13 and TRBJ2-7, with TRBD2 matching over 13 bases. This TCR derives from a male donor with papillary thyroid cancer or a benign thyroid nodule (not recorded which). Some clones in this sample may be carry-over from other donors' samples. The sequencing input was blood. The CDR3 loop is CASSSRLAGGREQYF. The CDR3 DNA follows: TGTGCCAGCAGCTCGCGACTAGCGGGGGGCCGCGAGCAGTACTTC. Full variable domain (rest looked up from reference TRBV13 and TRBJ2-7): AAGVIQSPRHLIKEKRETATLKCYPIPRHDTVYWYQQGPGQDPQFLISFYEKMQSDKGSIPDRFSAQQFSDYHSELNMSSLELGDSALYFCASSSRLAGGREQYFGPGTRLTVT.